This TCR beta chain was observed in a study of cytomegalovirus exposure and HLA in healthy donors. The PCR contained 60 Vbeta and 13 Jbeta primers. Sequencing used immunoSEQ multiplex PCR; TCRdb keeps in-frame clones, though not all of them. The sample lists 85,000 to 130,000 clones; roughly 80% were seen once. CDR1 and CDR2 from the germline V gene are LGHNA and YNFKEQ. The CDR3 spans 18 residues. J lost 5 bases, V lost 0 bases, and 9 bases had no gene match. This TCR was recovered from a man aged 55 to 70 in good health and CMV-seronegative. The chain carries TRBV4-2 and TRBJ2-5; TRBD2 matches 13 bases. The specimen sequenced was PBMCs. Written as DNA, the CDR3 is TGTGCCAGCAGCCAAGAACATTTACTAGCGGGGGGGCTGGAGACCCAGTACTTC. Its translation: CASSQEHLLAGGLETQYF.